This entry features one T cell receptor beta chain sequence. CDR1 is MRHNA and CDR2 is SNTAGT in the germline V gene. After removal of 4 bases from V and 4 bases from J, the junction contained 4 bases not matched to a gene. The CDR3 runs to 15 residues. The source of the sample is a study of technical replicates of blood from a handful of donors. The table came from immunoSEQ multiplex PCR; TCRdb's copy has only in-frame clones and leaves some out. This sample carries 85,000 to 100,000 clones, 90% to 96% of them seen once, and the ten largest clones take less than 0.25%. The chain recombines TRBV6-4 with TRBJ2-1; 10 nucleotides align to TRBD1. The sequence was obtained from a human donor in good health. The specimen sequenced was T cells isolated from PBMCs. CDR3 sequence reads: CASSAPGQGYNEQFF. The CDR3 coding sequence is TGTGCCAGCAGTGCCCCGGGACAGGGGTACAATGAGCAGTTCTTC.